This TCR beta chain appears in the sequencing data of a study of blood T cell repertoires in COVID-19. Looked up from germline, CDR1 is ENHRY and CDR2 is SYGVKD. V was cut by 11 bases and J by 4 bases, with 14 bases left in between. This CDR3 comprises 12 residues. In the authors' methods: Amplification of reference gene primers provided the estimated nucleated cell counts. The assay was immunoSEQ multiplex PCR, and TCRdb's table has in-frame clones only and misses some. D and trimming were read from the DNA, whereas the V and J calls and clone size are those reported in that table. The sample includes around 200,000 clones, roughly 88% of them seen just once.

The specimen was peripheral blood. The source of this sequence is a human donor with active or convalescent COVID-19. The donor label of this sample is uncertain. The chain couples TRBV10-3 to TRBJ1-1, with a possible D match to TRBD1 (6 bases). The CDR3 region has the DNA TGTGCCGTTGGGGGGGCGAGCACTGAAGCTTTCTTT. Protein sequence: CAVGGASTEAFF.